The entry that follows covers one T cell receptor beta chain sequence. Its target is unknown. This entry is derived from a study of T cell responses to AZD1222 COVID-19 vaccine. TCRdb keeps only in-frame clones here, not all; method: immunoSEQ multiplex PCR. The repertoire has under 200,000 clones, 88% of them found once; the top ten carry 26%. CDR1 is MNHEY and CDR2 is SMNVEV in the germline V gene (reference sequence). The CDR3 loop spans 14 amino acids. V lost 5 bases, J lost 6 bases, and 17 bases lay in between. Findings of the study overall: The donor cohort was predominantly white British with a female majority, and clonal diversity may have been underestimated. Baseline seropositivity occurred in only six AZD1222 recipients.

Material: peripheral blood, obtained 28 days after the second AZD1222 dose. The receptor comes from an adult who received the AZD1222 COVID-19 vaccine. This chain connects TRBV27 to TRBJ2-7, with unresolved D. Here the CDR3 DNA reads TGTGCCAGCAGTCCCCGTGGTAGTCCTATCGAGCAGTACTTC. It encodes CASSPRGSPIEQYF.